Sequencing of this TCR beta chain was carried out in a study of T cells after yellow fever vaccination. The wider study: Low-cell-number fractions were prepared with SMART-Seq v4 Ultra Low Input. Findings and caveats of the study: Although the secondary response was weaker, it peaked faster, at day 5 versus 15. Re-detected after boosting: most primary clones, about 95% of CD4 and roughly 88% of CD8. Abundant bulk-population clonotypes could contaminate the FACS-sorted repertoires.

This clonotype has a count of ten or more. The antigen is not known. V was clipped by 3 bases and J by 4 bases, with 10 bases between them. The CDR3 has 13 amino acids. Germline assignment: CDR1 LNHNV and CDR2 YYDKDF (reference sequence). TCRdb independently ran MiXCR on the 5' RACE reads; one entry per CDR3 protein. Altogether over 100,000 distinct CDR3 sequences are present, approximately 8.4% being singletons, with the ten largest covering about 25%. Sequencing was performed on CD8+ T cells sorted from PBMCs, taken 45 days after the yellow fever booster vaccination. The rearrangement links TRBV15 to TRBJ2-7; D may be TRBD1 (6 bases). The receptor comes from a man aged 25-40 years who received the YFV17D yellow fever vaccine. CDR3 region: CATSRKQGYEQYF. The CDR3 DNA sequence: TGTGCCACCAGCAGGAAACAGGGTTACGAGCAGTACTTC.